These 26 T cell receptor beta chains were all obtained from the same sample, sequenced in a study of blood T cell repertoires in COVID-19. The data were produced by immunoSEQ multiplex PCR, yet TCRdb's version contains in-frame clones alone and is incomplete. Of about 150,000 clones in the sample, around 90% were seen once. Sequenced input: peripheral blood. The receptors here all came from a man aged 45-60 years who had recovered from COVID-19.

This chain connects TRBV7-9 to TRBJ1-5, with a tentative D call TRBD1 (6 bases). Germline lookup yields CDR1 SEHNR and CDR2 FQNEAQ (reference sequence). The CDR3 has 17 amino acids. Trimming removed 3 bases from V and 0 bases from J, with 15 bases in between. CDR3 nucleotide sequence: TGTGCCAGCAGCTTGGGACAAGGTTCGGTTAGCAATCAGCCCCAGCATTTT. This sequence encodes CASSLGQGSVSNQPQHF.

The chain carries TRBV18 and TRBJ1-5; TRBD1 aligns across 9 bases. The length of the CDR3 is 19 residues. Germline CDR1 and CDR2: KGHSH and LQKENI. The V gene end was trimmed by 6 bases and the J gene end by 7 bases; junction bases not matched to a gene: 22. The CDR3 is CASSGQGPELRVSRQPQHF. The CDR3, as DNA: TGTGCCAGCTCCGGACAGGGGCCCGAACTGAGGGTATCAAGACAGCCCCAGCATTTT.

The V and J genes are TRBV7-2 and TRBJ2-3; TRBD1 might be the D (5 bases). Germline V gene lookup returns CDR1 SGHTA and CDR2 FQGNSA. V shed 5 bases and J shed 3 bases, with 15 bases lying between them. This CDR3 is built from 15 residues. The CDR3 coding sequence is TGTGCCAGCAGCCCCCCTGGCCAGGGAACAGATACGCAGTATTTT. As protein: CASSPPGQGTDTQYF.

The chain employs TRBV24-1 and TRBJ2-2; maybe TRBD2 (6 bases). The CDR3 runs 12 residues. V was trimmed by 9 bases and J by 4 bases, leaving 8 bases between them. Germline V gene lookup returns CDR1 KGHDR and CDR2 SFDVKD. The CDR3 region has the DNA TGTGCCACCGCGGGGACCACCGGGGAGCTGTTTTTT. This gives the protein CATAGTTGELFF.

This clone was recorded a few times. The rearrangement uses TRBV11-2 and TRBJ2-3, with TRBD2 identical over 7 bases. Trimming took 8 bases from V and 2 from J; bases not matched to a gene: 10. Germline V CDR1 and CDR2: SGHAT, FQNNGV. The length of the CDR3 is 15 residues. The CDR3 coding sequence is TGTGCCAGCGCCTCGCTAGCGGTTGCCACAGATACGCAGTATTTT. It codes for CASASLAVATDTQYF.

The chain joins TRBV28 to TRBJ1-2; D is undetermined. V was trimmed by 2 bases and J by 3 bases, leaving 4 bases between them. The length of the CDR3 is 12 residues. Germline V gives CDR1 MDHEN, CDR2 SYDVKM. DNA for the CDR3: TGTGCCAGCAGTTTACGGTACTATGGCTACACCTTC. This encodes CASSLRYYGYTF.

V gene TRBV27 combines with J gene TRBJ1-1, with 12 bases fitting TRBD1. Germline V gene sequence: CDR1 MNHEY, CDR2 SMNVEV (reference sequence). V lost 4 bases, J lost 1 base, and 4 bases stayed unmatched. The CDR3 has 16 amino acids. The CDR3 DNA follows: TGTGCCAGCAGTTCCGGGACAGGGGGCAGGAACACTGAAGCTTTCTTT. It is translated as CASSSGTGGRNTEAFF.

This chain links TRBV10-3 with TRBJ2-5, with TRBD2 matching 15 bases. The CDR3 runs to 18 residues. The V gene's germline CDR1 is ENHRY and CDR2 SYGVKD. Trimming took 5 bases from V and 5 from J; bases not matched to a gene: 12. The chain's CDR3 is CAISPGLAGGPREETQYF. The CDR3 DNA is TGTGCCATCAGTCCTGGACTAGCGGGAGGGCCTAGGGAGGAGACCCAGTACTTC.

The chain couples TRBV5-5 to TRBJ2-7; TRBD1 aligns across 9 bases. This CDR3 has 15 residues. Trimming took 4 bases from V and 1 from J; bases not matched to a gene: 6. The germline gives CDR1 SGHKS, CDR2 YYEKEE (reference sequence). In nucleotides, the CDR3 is TGTGCCAGCAGCCCGACAGGGGGTAGGTCCTACGAGCAGTACTTC. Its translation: CASSPTGGRSYEQYF.

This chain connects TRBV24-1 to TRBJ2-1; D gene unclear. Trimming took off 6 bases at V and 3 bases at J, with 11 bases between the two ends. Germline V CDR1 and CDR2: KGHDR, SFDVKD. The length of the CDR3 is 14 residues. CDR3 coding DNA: TGTGCCACCAGTTTAAGCGAGTTCTACAATGAGCAGTTCTTC. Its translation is CATSLSEFYNEQFF.

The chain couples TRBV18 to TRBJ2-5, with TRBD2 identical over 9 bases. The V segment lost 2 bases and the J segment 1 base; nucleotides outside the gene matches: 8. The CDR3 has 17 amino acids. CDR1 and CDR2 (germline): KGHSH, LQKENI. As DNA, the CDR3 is TGTGCCAGCTCACCAGTCAGGACTAGCGCCCTCCAAGAGACCCAGTACTTC. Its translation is CASSPVRTSALQETQYF. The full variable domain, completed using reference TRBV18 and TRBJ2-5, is NAGVMQNPRHLVRRRGQEARLRCSPMKGHSHVYWYRQLPEEGLKFMVYLQKENIIDESGMPKERFSAEFPKEGPSILRIQQVVRGDSAAYFCASSPVRTSALQETQYFGPGTRLLVL.

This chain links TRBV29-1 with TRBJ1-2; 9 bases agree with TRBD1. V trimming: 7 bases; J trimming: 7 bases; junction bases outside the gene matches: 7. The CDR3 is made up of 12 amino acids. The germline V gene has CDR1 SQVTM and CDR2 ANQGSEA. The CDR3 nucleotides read TGCAGCGCGGGACAGGGACGGCGTGGCTACACCTTC. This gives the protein CSAGQGRRGYTF.

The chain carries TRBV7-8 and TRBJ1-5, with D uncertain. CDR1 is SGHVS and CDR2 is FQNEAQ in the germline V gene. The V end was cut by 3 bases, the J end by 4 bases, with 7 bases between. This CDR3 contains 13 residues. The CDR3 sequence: CASSFGVNQPQHF. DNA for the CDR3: TGTGCCAGCAGCTTCGGGGTGAATCAGCCCCAGCATTTT.

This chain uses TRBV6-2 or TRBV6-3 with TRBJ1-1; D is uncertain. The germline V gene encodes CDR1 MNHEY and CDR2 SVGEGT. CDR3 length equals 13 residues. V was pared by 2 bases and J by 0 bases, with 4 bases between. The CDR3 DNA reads TGTGCCAGCAGTTACGAGCTGAACACTGAAGCTTTCTTT. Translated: CASSYELNTEAFF.

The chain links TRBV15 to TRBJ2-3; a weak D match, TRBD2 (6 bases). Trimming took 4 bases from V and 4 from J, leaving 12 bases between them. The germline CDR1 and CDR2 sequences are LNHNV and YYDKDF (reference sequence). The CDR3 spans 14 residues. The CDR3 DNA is TGTGCCACCAGCAATCCTAGCGCATCAGATACGCAGTATTTT. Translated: CATSNPSASDTQYF. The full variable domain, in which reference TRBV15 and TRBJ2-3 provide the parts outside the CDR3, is DAMVIQNPRYQVTQFGKPVTLSCSQTLNHNVMYWYQQKSSQAPKLLFHYYDKDFNNEADTPDNFQSRRPNTSFCFLDIRSPGLGDTAMYLCATSNPSASDTQYFGPGTRLTVL.

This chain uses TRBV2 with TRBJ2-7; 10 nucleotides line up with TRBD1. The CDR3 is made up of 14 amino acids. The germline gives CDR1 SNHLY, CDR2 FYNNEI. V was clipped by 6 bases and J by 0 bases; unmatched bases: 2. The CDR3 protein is CASRGTGVSYEQYF. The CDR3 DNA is TGTGCCAGCAGAGGGACAGGGGTCTCCTACGAGCAGTACTTC.

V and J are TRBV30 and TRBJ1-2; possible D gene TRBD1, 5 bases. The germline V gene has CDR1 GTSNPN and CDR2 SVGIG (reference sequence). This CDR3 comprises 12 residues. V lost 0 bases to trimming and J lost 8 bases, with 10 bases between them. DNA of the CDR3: TGTGCCTGGAGTGTACAGGCCGGAGGCTACACCTTC. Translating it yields CAWSVQAGGYTF.

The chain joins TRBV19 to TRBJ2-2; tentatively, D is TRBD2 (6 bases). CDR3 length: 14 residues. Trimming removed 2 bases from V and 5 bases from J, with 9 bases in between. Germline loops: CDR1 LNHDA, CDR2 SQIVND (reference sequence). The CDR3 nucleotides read TGTGCCAGTAGTATAATCGCGGGGACCGGGGAGCTGTTTTTT. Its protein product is CASSIIAGTGELFF.

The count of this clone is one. CDR3 protein: CASPRRDQETQYF. The CDR3 DNA follows: TGTGCCAGCCCCAGGAGGGACCAAGAGACCCAGTACTTC. The chain is built from TRBV7-2 and TRBJ2-5, with a tentative D call TRBD2 (6 bases). The CDR3 extends over 13 amino acids. The germline V gene encodes CDR1 SGHTA and CDR2 FQGNSA. The V end lost 8 bases, the J end lost 0 bases, and 10 bases lay between the germline ends.

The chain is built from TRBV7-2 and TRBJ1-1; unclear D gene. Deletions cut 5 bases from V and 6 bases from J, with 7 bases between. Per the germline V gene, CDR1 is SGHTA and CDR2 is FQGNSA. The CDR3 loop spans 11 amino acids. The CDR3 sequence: CASSHYSEAFF. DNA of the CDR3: TGTGCCAGCAGCCACTATTCTGAAGCTTTCTTT. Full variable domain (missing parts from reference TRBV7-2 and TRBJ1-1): GAGVSQSPSNKVTEKGKDVELRCDPISGHTALYWYRQSLGQGLEFLIYFQGNSAPDKSGLPSDRFSAERTGGSVSTLTIQRTQQEDSAVYLCASSHYSEAFFGQGTRLTVV.

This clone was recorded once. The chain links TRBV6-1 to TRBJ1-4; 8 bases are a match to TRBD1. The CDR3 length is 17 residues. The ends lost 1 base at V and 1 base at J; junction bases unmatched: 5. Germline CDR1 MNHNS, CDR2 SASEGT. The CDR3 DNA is TGTGCCAGCAGTGAAGGCAGGGGGCAAGGAACTAATGAAAAACTGTTTTTT. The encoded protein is CASSEGRGQGTNEKLFF.

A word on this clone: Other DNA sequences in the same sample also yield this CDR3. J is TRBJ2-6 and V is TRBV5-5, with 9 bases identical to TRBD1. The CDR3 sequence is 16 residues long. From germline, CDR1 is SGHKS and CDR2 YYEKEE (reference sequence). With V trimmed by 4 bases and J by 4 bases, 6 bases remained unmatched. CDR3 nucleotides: TGTGCCAGCAGCCTACAGGGGGCGCCCGGGGCCAACGTCCTGACTTTC. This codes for CASSLQGAPGANVLTF.

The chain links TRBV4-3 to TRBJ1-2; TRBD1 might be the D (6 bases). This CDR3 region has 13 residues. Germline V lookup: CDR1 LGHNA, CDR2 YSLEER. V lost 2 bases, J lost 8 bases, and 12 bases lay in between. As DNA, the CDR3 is TGCGCCAGCAGCCAAAAGCCAGGGGAAGGCTACACCTTC. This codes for CASSQKPGEGYTF.

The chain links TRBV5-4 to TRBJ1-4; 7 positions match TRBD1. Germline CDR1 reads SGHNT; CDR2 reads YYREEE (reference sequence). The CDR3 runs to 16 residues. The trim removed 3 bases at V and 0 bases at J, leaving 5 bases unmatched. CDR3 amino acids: CASSSGQSATNEKLFF. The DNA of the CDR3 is TGTGCCAGCAGCTCGGGACAGAGTGCAACTAATGAAAAACTGTTTTTT. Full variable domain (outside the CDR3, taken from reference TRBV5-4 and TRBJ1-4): ETGVTQSPTHLIKTRGQQVTLRCSSQSGHNTVSWYQQALGQGPQFIFQYYREEENGRGNFPPRFSGLQFPNYSSELNVNALELDDSALYLCASSSGQSATNEKLFFGSGTQLSVL.

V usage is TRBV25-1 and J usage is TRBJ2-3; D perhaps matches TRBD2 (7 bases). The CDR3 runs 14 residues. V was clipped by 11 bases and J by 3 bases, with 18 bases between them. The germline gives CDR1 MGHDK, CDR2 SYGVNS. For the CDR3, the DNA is TGTGCCTGTAAAGGGGGGGTTCGTACAGATACGCAGTATTTT. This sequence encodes CACKGGVRTDTQYF.

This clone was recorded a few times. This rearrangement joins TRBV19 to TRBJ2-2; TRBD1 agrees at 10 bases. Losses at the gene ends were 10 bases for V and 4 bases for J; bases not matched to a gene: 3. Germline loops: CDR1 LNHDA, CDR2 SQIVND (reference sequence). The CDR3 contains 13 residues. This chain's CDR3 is CATGTGVTGELFF. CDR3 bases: TGTGCCACAGGGACAGGGGTCACCGGGGAGCTGTTTTTT. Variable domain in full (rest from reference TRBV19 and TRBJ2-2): DGGITQSPKYLFRKEGQNVTLSCEQNLNHDAMYWYRQDPGQGLRLIYYSQIVNDFQKGDIAEGYSVSREKKESFPLTVTSAQKNPTAFYLCATGTGVTGELFFGEGSRLTVL.